A selection of T cell receptor beta chains follows, all from one sample in a study of blood T cell repertoires in COVID-19. Assay: immunoSEQ multiplex PCR; the TCRdb copy retains only in-frame clones and omits some. This table holds over 40,000 clones, 92% found once. The specimen sequenced was peripheral blood. These receptors were collected from a human donor in a cohort sampled during active COVID-19. CDR3s include the opening cysteine and the closing phenylalanine or tryptophan. The D gene is left open where the match is weak. Size values are once, few and many counts, or a class for expanded clones, and some rows have none.

NA	TRBV5-1	TRBJ2-2	TRBD2	CASSTLAGGNTGELFF	TGCGCCAGCAGCACCCTAGCGGGGGGAAACACCGGGGAGCTGTTTTTT
NA	TRBV6-5	TRBJ2-5	NA	CASTAPPGGGETQYF	TGTGCCAGCACGGCTCCCCCTGGGGGCGGGGAGACCCAGTACTTC
NA	TRBV11-3	TRBJ2-1	TRBD2	CASSFGLAGRNEQFF	TGTGCCAGCAGCTTCGGACTAGCGGGAAGGAATGAGCAGTTCTTC
NA	TRBV7-9	TRBJ2-1	NA	CASSFSNEQFF	TGTGCCAGCAGCTTTTCAAATGAGCAGTTCTTC
NA	TRBV7-2	TRBJ2-1	NA	CASSLVTQSYNEQFF	TGTGCCAGCAGCTTAGTTACTCAATCCTACAATGAGCAGTTCTTC
NA	TRBV11-1	TRBJ2-1	NA	CASSLGGRVTNEQFF	TGTGCCAGCAGCTTAGGGGGCAGGGTAACCAATGAGCAGTTCTTC
NA	TRBV9	TRBJ1-4	NA	CASSVGGSPNEKLFF	TGTGCCAGCAGCGTAGGAGGGTCACCTAATGAAAAACTGTTTTTT
few	TRBV13	TRBJ1-3	NA	CASSSPGWDTIYF	TGTGCCAGCAGCTCCCCCGGGTGGGACACCATATATTTT
NA	TRBV7-6	TRBJ2-6	NA	CASSPRGTSGANVLTF	TGTGCCAGCAGCCCAAGGGGGACCTCTGGGGCCAACGTCCTGACTTTC
NA	TRBV10-3	TRBJ2-7	NA	CAISETGSYEQYF	TGTGCCATCAGTGAGACCGGGTCCTACGAGCAGTACTTC
NA	TRBV5-1	TRBJ1-1	NA	CASGRGMNTEAFF	TGCGCCAGCGGCCGGGGAATGAACACTGAAGCTTTCTTT
NA	TRBV5-5	TRBJ2-5	NA	CASSLRDMLKETQYF	TGTGCCAGCAGCTTGCGGGACATGTTAAAAGAGACCCAGTACTTC
NA	TRBV5-4	TRBJ2-2	NA	CASSGDRWNTGELFF	TGTGCCAGCAGCGGCGACAGATGGAACACCGGGGAGCTGTTTTTT
once	TRBV7-8	TRBJ1-1	TRBD1	CASSLTGAGTEAFF	TGTGCCAGCAGCCTAACAGGGGCCGGAACTGAAGCTTTCTTT
NA	TRBV5-6	TRBJ1-1	TRBD1	CASSSIQGTLNTEAFF	TGTGCCAGCAGCTCAATACAGGGGACTCTGAACACTGAAGCTTTCTTT
NA	TRBV4-3	TRBJ1-2	TRBD1	CASSHSRGAYGYTF	TGCGCCAGCAGCCACAGCAGGGGGGCCTATGGCTACACCTTC
NA	TRBV3-1/TRBV3-2	TRBJ2-2	TRBD1	CASSTSGTARELFF	TGTGCCAGCAGCACATCCGGGACAGCGAGGGAGCTGTTTTTT